This T cell receptor beta chain was captured in a study of tumor and adjacent non-tumor tissue in lung cancer listed by TCRdb under 2018. For the wider study: By cancer type, the cohort comprised under 15 adenocarcinoma patients, a couple of squamous cell carcinoma patients and 1 small cell lung cancer patient. Sequencing produced about 130,000,000 productive TCRbeta reads in total, an average of about 4 million reads per sample. Ages among the roughly 15 patients ranged from about 31 to 85 years, there were 10 men and 5 women, and disease was at TNM stage I to III. TCRbeta CDR3 sequencing was performed on a few dozen paired specimens, with one tumor sample and one normal lung sample collected per patient. The study compared bulk TCRbeta repertoires from lung tumor tissue and matched distant non-tumor lung tissue of some 14 lung cancer patients. The paper as a whole reports these results and caveats: The top 100 clones accounted for a significantly larger cumulative portion of the repertoire in normal lung than in tumor tissue. The sequencing platform is not named in the methods, and unique molecular identifiers are not mentioned. Only about 15 patients were in the cohort, and the authors stated that larger samples and more detailed clinical data are needed. TCR diversity was significantly higher in younger patients, and higher tumor TCR diversity was associated with shorter overall and disease-free survival. Because peripheral blood was not sequenced, blood TCRbeta repertoires in the lung cancer patients of the study were not examined. Significantly higher TCR diversity (inverse Simpson) was observed in tumor tissue than in normal lung tissue (about 410 vs 180, P = 0.0075, Mann-Whitney U test).

V is shortened by 3 bases, J by 6 bases, and the region joining them spans 15 bases. The germline V gene (reference sequence) provides CDR1 DFQATT and CDR2 SNEGSKA. The CDR3 contains 15 residues, cysteine and phenylalanine counted. Only CDR3 DNA is held: 45 bases, read in frame from base 1. Bulk unsorted tissue served as the source for RNA extraction, and RNA quality was assessed using a NanoDrop ND-1000 and an Agilent 2100. Donors were newly diagnosed lung cancer patients admitted for thoracic surgery in China between August and November 2014, without prior chemotherapy. Patients who had received previous radiotherapy or chemotherapy, or who had another concurrent cancer, were excluded from the study. Pieces of surgical tissue measuring roughly 1-2.2 cm3 were kept in RNAlater solution and held at -80 degrees C until needed. Worth noting for this clonotype: The specificity of this receptor is unknown. The input lacks base qualities; no much larger clone sits a single base away.

Preparation of the library involved multiplex PCR. Sequencing relied on an Illumina HiSeq 2500. TCRbeta libraries were constructed through three rounds of nested PCR with primers (Table S4) according to protocols adapted from ARM-PCR. PCR products of 200-500 bp were gel-excised and purified with the QIAquick gel extraction kit before sequencing. The paper's processing steps were these. Reads were cleaned with Trimmomatic, merged with FLASH into complete CDR3 sequences, and assigned to V(D)J germline segments with MiTCR. VDJtools was used to compute clonal diversity as the inverse Simpson's index. Productive reads were defined as in-frame sequences without a premature stop codon. The public sequencing data were trimmed at Q25 with fastp and processed into clonotypes with MiXCR by TCRdb, which kept only in-frame beta chains. All rows with the same CDR3 protein become a single entry with the most common DNA and genes. TCRdb's processing, not the authors' own work, is the source of the V and J calls. Across this sample there are about 200,000 distinct CDR3 sequences, with over 55% seen only once. Under 30% of the sample is taken by the ten largest.

This chain joins TRBV20-1 to TRBJ1-6; the D gene assignment is ambiguous. This TCR derives from a man in his sixties with non-small cell lung cancer. Source material: lung tumor tissue. The DNA sequence is as follows: TGCAGTGCTAGGGCGAGGAGCGACTGTAATTCACCCCTCCACTTT. This is translated as CSARARSDCNSPLHF.